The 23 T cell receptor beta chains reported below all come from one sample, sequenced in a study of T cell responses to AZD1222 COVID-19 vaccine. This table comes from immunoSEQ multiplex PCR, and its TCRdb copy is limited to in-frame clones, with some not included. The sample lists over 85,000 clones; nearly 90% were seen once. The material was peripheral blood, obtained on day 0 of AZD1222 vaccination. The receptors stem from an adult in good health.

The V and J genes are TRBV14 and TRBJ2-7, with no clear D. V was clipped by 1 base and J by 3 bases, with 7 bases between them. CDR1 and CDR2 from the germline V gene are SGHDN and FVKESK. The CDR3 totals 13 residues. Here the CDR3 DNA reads TGTGCCAGCAGCCAAGGACACAGCTACGAGCAGTACTTC. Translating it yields CASSQGHSYEQYF.

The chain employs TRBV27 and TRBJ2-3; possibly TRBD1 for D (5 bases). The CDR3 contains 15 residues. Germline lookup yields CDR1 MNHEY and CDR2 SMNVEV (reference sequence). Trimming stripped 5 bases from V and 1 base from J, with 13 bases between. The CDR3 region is CASSPTDIRTDTQYF. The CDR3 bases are TGTGCCAGCAGTCCCACGGACATCCGCACAGATACGCAGTATTTT.

In DNA, the CDR3 is TGTGCCAGCAGCTCGATAAGGACGGGTACCCAGTACTTC. It translates to CASSSIRTGTQYF. The chain links TRBV5-6 to TRBJ2-5, with D uncertain. In germline, CDR1 is SGHDT, CDR2 YYEEEE. The V end lost 3 bases, the J end lost 8 bases, and 14 bases lay between the germline ends. The CDR3 runs to 13 residues.

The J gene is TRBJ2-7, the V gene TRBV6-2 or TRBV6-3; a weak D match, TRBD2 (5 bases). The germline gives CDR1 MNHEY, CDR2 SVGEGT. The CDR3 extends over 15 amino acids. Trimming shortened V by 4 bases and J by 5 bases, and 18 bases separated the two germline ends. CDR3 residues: CASSSPRGRAHEQYF. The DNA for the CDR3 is TGTGCCAGCAGTTCCCCCCGAGGGCGCGCCCACGAGCAGTACTTC.

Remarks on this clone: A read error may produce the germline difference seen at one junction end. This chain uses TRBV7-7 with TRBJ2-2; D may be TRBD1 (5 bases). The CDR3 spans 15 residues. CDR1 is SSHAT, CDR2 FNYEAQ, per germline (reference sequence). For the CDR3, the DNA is TGTGCTAGCAGCTTACAGGCAGGGAACACCGGGGAGCTGTTTTTT. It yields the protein CASSLQAGNTGELFF. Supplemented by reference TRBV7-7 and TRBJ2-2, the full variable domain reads GAGVSQSPRYKVTKRGQDVTLRCDPISSHATLYWYQQALGQGPEFLTYFNYEAQPDKSGLPSDRFSAERPEGSISTLTIQRTEQRDSAMYRCASSLQAGNTGELFFGEGSRLTVL.

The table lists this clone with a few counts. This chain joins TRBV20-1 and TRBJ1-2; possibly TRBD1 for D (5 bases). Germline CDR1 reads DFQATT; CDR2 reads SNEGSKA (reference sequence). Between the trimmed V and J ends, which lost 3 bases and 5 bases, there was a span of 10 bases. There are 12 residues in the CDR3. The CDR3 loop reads CSASQGDYGYTF. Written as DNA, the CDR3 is TGCAGTGCTAGTCAGGGCGATTATGGCTACACCTTC.

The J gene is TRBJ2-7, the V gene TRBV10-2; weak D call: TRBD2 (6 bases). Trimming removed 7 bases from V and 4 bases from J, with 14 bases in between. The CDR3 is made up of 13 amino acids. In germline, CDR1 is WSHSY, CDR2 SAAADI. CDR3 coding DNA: TGCGCCAGCAAAGGGGAGGTCGGGTACGAGCAGTACTTC. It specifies CASKGEVGYEQYF.

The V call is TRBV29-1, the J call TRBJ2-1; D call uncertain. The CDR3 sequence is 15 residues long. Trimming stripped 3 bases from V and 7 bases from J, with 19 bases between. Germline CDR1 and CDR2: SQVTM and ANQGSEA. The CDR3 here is CSVDAPGRRGNEQFF. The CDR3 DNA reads TGCAGCGTTGATGCCCCCGGCAGGAGAGGAAATGAGCAGTTCTTC.

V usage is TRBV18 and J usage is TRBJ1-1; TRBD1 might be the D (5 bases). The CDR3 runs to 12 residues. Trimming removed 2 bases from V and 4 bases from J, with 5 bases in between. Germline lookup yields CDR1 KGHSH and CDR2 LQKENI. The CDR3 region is CASSPGATEAFF. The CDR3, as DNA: TGTGCCAGCTCACCAGGGGCCACTGAAGCTTTCTTT.

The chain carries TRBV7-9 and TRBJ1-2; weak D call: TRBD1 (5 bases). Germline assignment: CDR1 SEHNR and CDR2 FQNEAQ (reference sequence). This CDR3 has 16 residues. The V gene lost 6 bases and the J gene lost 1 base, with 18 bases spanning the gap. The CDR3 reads CASRVDDRSFNYGYTF. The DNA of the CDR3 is TGTGCCAGCAGAGTGGACGACAGATCTTTTAACTATGGCTACACCTTC.

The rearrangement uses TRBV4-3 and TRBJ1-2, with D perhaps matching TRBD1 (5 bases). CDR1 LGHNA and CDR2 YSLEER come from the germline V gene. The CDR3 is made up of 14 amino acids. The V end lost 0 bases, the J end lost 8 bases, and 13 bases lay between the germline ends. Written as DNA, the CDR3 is TGCGCCAGCAGCCAAGATAGGGCAGGGCAGGGCTACACCTTC. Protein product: CASSQDRAGQGYTF.

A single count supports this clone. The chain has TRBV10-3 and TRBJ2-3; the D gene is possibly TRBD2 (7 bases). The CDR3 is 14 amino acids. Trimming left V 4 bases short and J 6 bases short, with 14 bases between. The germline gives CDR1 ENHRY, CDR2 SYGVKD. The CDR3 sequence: CAISGGGRGDTQYF. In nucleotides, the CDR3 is TGTGCCATCAGTGGAGGAGGGAGGGGGGATACGCAGTATTTT.

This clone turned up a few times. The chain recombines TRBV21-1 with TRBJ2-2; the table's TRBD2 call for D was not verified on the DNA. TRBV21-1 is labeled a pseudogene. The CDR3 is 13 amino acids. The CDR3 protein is CASSKGSTGELFF. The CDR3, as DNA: TGTGCCAGCAGCAAAGGTAGCACCGGGGAGCTGTTTTTT.

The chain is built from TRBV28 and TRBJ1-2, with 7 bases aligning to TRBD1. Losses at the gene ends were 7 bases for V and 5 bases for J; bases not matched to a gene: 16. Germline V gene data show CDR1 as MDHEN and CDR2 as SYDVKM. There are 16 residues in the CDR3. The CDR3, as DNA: TGTGCCAGCAACCCCCCGAAAGGGGGCTGGGGGTATGGCTACACCTTC. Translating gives CASNPPKGGWGYGYTF.

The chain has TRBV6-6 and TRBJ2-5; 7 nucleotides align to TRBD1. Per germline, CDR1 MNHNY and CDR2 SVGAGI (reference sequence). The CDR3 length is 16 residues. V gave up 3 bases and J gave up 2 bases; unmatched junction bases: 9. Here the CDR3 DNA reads TGTGCCAGCAGTTATTCCAGAGGGACAGATCAAGAGACCCAGTACTTC. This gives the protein CASSYSRGTDQETQYF.

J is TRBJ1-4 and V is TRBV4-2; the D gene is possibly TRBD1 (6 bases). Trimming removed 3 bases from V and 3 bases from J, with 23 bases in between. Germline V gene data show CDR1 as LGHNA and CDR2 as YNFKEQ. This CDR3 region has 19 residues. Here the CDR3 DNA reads TGTGCCAGCAGCCAGGTACTAGCGGGGGGCGCGTCCCCTAATGAAAAACTGTTTTTT. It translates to CASSQVLAGGASPNEKLFF.

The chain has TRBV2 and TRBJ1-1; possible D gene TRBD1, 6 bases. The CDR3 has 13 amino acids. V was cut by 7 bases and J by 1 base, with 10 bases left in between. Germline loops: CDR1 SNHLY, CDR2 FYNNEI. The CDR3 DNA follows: TGTGCCAGCATTCTACAGGGGAACACTGAAGCTTTCTTT. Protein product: CASILQGNTEAFF.

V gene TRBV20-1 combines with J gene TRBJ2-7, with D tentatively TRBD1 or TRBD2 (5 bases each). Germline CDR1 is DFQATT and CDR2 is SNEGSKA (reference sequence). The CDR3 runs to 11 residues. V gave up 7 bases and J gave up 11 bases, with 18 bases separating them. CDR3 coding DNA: TGCAGTGTACGGGGCGACGGCCACAAGTACTTC. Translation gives CSVRGDGHKYF.

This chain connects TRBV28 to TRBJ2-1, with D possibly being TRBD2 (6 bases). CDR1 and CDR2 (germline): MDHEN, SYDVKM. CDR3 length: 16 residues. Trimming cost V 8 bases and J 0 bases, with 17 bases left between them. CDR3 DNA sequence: TGTGCCAGCCTAGGTTGGGAGGCTAGCTCCTACAATGAGCAGTTCTTC. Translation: CASLGWEASSYNEQFF.

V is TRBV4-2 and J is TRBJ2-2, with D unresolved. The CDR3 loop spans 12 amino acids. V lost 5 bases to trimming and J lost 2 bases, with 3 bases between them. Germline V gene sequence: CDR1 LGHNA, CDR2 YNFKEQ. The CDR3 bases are TGTGCCAGCAGCGTTAACACCGGGGAGCTGTTTTTT. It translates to CASSVNTGELFF.

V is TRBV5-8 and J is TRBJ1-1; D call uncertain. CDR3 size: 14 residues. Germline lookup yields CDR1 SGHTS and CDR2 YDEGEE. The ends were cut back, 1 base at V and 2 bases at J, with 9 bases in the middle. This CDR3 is CASSLNRPNTEAFF. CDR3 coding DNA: TGTGCCAGCAGCTTGAACAGACCAAACACTGAAGCTTTCTTT.

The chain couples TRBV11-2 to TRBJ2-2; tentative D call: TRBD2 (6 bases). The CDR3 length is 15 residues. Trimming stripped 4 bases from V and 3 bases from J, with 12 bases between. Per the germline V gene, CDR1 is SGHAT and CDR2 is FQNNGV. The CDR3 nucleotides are TGTGCCAGCAGCTCCGGGACTCTCTACACCGGGGAGCTGTTTTTT. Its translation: CASSSGTLYTGELFF.

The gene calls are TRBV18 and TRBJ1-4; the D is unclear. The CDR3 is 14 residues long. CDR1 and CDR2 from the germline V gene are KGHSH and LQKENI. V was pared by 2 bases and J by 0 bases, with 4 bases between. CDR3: CASSPGATNEKLFF. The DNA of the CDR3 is TGTGCCAGCTCACCAGGGGCAACTAATGAAAAACTGTTTTTT.